Listed below are T cell receptor beta chains from one sample, sequenced in a study of shared T cell receptors in the human thymus. Profiling relied on immunoSEQ multiplex PCR, and the TCRdb table lists in-frame clones only, not all of them. The sample carries hundreds of thousands of clones, approximately 88% recorded once. These data are also associated with another study on human thymus T cells.

The sequenced sample consisted of thymocytes. Every receptor here comes from a boy under three years old with a congenital heart defect. The CDR3 runs from the conserved cysteine through the conserved F or W. Fields, in order: V gene, clone size, J gene, D gene, CDR3 protein, CDR3 DNA. D genes are given only for firm matches. Some rows mark clone size as missing; the rest say once, few, many or name a class of expanded clone.

V gene: TRBV6-1
clone size: NA
J gene: TRBJ2-3
D gene: TRBD2
CDR3 protein: CASSDGLAGLVADTQYF
CDR3 DNA: TGTGCCAGCAGTGACGGCTTAGCGGGATTGGTAGCGGATACGCAGTATTTT

V gene: TRBV19
clone size: NA
J gene: TRBJ1-1
D gene: NA
CDR3 protein: CASSIGGSEAFF
CDR3 DNA: TGTGCCAGTAGTATTGGAGGGTCTGAAGCTTTCTTT

V gene: TRBV7-6
clone size: NA
J gene: TRBJ1-5
D gene: NA
CDR3 protein: CASSRGFQPQHF
CDR3 DNA: TGTGCCAGCAGCCGGGGTTTTCAGCCCCAGCATTTT

V gene: TRBV28
clone size: once
J gene: TRBJ2-7
D gene: NA
CDR3 protein: CASSSRRGLNF
CDR3 DNA: TGTGCCAGCAGCTCGAGGCGTGGACTCAACTTC

V gene: TRBV28
clone size: NA
J gene: TRBJ2-5
D gene: TRBD1
CDR3 protein: CASQGVGETQYF
CDR3 DNA: TGTGCCAGCCAGGGGGTAGGGGAGACCCAGTACTTC

V gene: TRBV5-1
clone size: NA
J gene: TRBJ2-5
D gene: NA
CDR3 protein: CASSLGLSGGGKTQYF
CDR3 DNA: TGCGCCAGCAGCTTGGGGCTTAGCGGAGGTGGAAAGACCCAGTACTTC

V gene: TRBV2
clone size: NA
J gene: TRBJ2-1
D gene: NA
CDR3 protein: CASSLDGALTNEQFF
CDR3 DNA: TGTGCCAGCAGCCTAGATGGAGCCCTTACCAATGAGCAGTTCTTC

V gene: TRBV11-3
clone size: NA
J gene: TRBJ2-7
D gene: TRBD2
CDR3 protein: CASSRTSGRGYEQYF
CDR3 DNA: TGTGCCAGCAGCCGAACTAGCGGGAGAGGGTACGAGCAGTACTTC

V gene: TRBV11-2
clone size: NA
J gene: TRBJ2-1
D gene: TRBD2
CDR3 protein: CASSLVVGREGLNEQFF
CDR3 DNA: TGTGCCAGCAGCTTAGTCGTGGGGCGGGAGGGCCTTAATGAGCAGTTCTTC

V gene: TRBV6-6
clone size: NA
J gene: TRBJ2-3
D gene: NA
CDR3 protein: CASVYTRGDTQYF
CDR3 DNA: TGTGCCAGCGTCTACACGCGCGGAGATACGCAGTATTTT

V gene: TRBV19
clone size: NA
J gene: TRBJ2-7
D gene: NA
CDR3 protein: CASSAGPKEPHEQYF
CDR3 DNA: TGTGCCAGTAGTGCTGGGCCCAAAGAACCCCACGAGCAGTACTTC

V gene: TRBV14
clone size: NA
J gene: TRBJ2-4
D gene: NA
CDR3 protein: CASSPRGGAKNIQYF
CDR3 DNA: TGTGCCAGCAGCCCCCGCGGTGGGGCCAAAAACATTCAGTACTTC

V gene: TRBV4-3
clone size: NA
J gene: TRBJ2-1
D gene: TRBD2
CDR3 protein: CASSHYPLAGPGPRGQFF
CDR3 DNA: TGCGCCAGCAGCCACTACCCCCTAGCGGGGCCGGGGCCTAGGGGGCAGTTCTTC

V gene: TRBV5-1
clone size: NA
J gene: TRBJ2-1
D gene: NA
CDR3 protein: CASSLKWANEQFF
CDR3 DNA: TGCGCCAGCAGCTTAAAGTGGGCCAATGAGCAGTTCTTC

V gene: TRBV5-4
clone size: NA
J gene: TRBJ2-5
D gene: TRBD2
CDR3 protein: CASSSPASGRTETQYF
CDR3 DNA: TGTGCCAGCAGTTCACCGGCTAGCGGGAGGACAGAGACCCAGTACTTC

V gene: TRBV4-1
clone size: once
J gene: TRBJ2-7
D gene: NA
CDR3 protein: CASSQEEIGDEQYF
CDR3 DNA: TGCGCCAGCAGCCAAGAGGAGATAGGGGACGAGCAGTACTTC

V gene: TRBV29-1
clone size: NA
J gene: TRBJ2-1
D gene: NA
CDR3 protein: CSVVSAAFQFF
CDR3 DNA: TGCAGCGTTGTTAGTGCGGCTTTCCAGTTCTTC

V gene: TRBV2
clone size: NA
J gene: TRBJ1-3
D gene: TRBD1
CDR3 protein: CASTSGQGFGNTIYF
CDR3 DNA: TGTGCCAGCACCTCGGGACAGGGTTTCGGAAACACCATATATTTT

V gene: TRBV11-2
clone size: NA
J gene: TRBJ2-2
D gene: NA
CDR3 protein: CASSLGGELGTAGELFF
CDR3 DNA: TGTGCCAGCAGCCTAGGGGGTGAACTAGGCACAGCCGGGGAGCTGTTTTTT

V gene: TRBV7-9
clone size: NA
J gene: TRBJ2-1
D gene: TRBD1
CDR3 protein: CASSSTGETGPNEQFF
CDR3 DNA: TGTGCCAGCAGCTCTACAGGGGAAACAGGGCCTAATGAGCAGTTCTTC

V gene: TRBV6-5
clone size: NA
J gene: TRBJ1-4
D gene: TRBD1
CDR3 protein: CASRGQGGDEKLFF
CDR3 DNA: TGTGCCAGCAGGGGACAGGGAGGGGATGAAAAACTGTTTTTT

V gene: TRBV28
clone size: NA
J gene: TRBJ2-1
D gene: TRBD2
CDR3 protein: CASSLAGRFYNEQFF
CDR3 DNA: TGTGCCAGCAGCCTAGCGGGGCGCTTCTACAATGAGCAGTTCTTC

V gene: TRBV10-3
clone size: NA
J gene: TRBJ2-7
D gene: TRBD2
CDR3 protein: CAISDGLAGVNPYEQYF
CDR3 DNA: TGTGCCATCAGTGACGGACTAGCGGGAGTCAATCCCTACGAGCAGTACTTC

V gene: TRBV4-3
clone size: NA
J gene: TRBJ1-5
D gene: TRBD1
CDR3 protein: CASSPTQGGSNQPQHF
CDR3 DNA: TGCGCCAGCAGCCCCACCCAGGGGGGTAGCAATCAGCCCCAGCATTTT

V gene: TRBV6-4
clone size: NA
J gene: TRBJ1-2
D gene: TRBD1
CDR3 protein: CASPPDRSHHSNYGYTF
CDR3 DNA: TGTGCCAGCCCCCCGGACAGGTCCCACCACTCTAACTATGGCTACACCTTC

V gene: TRBV20-1
clone size: few
J gene: TRBJ2-7
D gene: NA
CDR3 protein: CSARVTDEQYF
CDR3 DNA: TGCAGTGCTAGAGTCACGGACGAGCAGTACTTC

V gene: TRBV5-1
clone size: NA
J gene: TRBJ2-3
D gene: NA
CDR3 protein: CASSFPPAGITDTQYF
CDR3 DNA: TGCGCCAGCAGCTTCCCTCCGGCGGGGATCACAGATACGCAGTATTTT

V gene: TRBV7-6
clone size: NA
J gene: TRBJ2-7
D gene: NA
CDR3 protein: CASSLKGGRKGYEQYF
CDR3 DNA: TGTGCCAGCAGCCTGAAGGGGGGGCGCAAGGGATACGAGCAGTACTTC

V gene: TRBV4-2
clone size: NA
J gene: TRBJ2-7
D gene: TRBD2
CDR3 protein: CASSQEIRGLGSYEQYF
CDR3 DNA: TGTGCCAGCAGCCAAGAAATCCGAGGACTAGGGAGCTACGAGCAGTACTTC

V gene: TRBV10-3
clone size: NA
J gene: TRBJ1-1
D gene: NA
CDR3 protein: CAISESPGRITEAFF
CDR3 DNA: TGTGCCATCAGTGAGTCACCAGGGAGGATAACTGAAGCTTTCTTT

V gene: TRBV5-1
clone size: NA
J gene: TRBJ2-3
D gene: TRBD2
CDR3 protein: CASSLVTSGRTHTDTQYF
CDR3 DNA: TGCGCCAGCAGCTTGGTTACTAGCGGGCGTACTCACACAGATACGCAGTATTTT

V gene: TRBV4-1
clone size: NA
J gene: TRBJ1-5
D gene: NA
CDR3 protein: CASSQARENQPQHF
CDR3 DNA: TGCGCCAGCAGCCAAGCCAGGGAAAATCAGCCCCAGCATTTT

V gene: TRBV5-1
clone size: once
J gene: TRBJ2-1
D gene: TRBD2
CDR3 protein: CASSLEGRREGPYNEQFF
CDR3 DNA: TGCGCCAGCAGCTTGGAGGGTCGGCGGGAGGGCCCATACAATGAGCAGTTCTTC

V gene: TRBV5-4
clone size: NA
J gene: TRBJ1-3
D gene: NA
CDR3 protein: CASSDGGGSSGNTIYF
CDR3 DNA: TGTGCCAGCAGCGATGGGGGGGGGTCGTCTGGAAACACCATATATTTT

V gene: TRBV4-2
clone size: NA
J gene: TRBJ2-7
D gene: TRBD2
CDR3 protein: CASSQEAHRVRAGGPNEQYF
CDR3 DNA: TGTGCCAGCAGCCAAGAAGCCCACAGGGTGAGAGCGGGAGGGCCCAACGAGCAGTACTTC

V gene: TRBV19
clone size: NA
J gene: TRBJ1-1
D gene: NA
CDR3 protein: CATHWRNTEAFF
CDR3 DNA: TGTGCCACCCACTGGAGGAACACTGAAGCTTTCTTT

V gene: TRBV21-1
clone size: NA
J gene: TRBJ2-7
D gene: NA
CDR3 protein: CASSLLRDREWNEQYF
CDR3 DNA: TGTGCCAGCAGCTTACTCCGGGACAGGGAATGGAACGAGCAGTACTTC

V gene: TRBV4-2
clone size: NA
J gene: TRBJ2-7
D gene: TRBD2
CDR3 protein: CASSQDPASGKPYEQYF
CDR3 DNA: TGTGCCAGCAGCCAAGATCCGGCTAGCGGGAAACCCTACGAGCAGTACTTC

V gene: TRBV30
clone size: NA
J gene: TRBJ2-3
D gene: TRBD2
CDR3 protein: CAWSVLGLAGDEGTDTQYF
CDR3 DNA: TGTGCCTGGAGTGTACTAGGTCTAGCGGGAGATGAAGGCACAGATACGCAGTATTTT

V gene: TRBV27
clone size: few
J gene: TRBJ2-3
D gene: TRBD2
CDR3 protein: CASRRTSGTDTQYF
CDR3 DNA: TGTGCCAGCAGGAGGACTAGCGGCACAGATACGCAGTATTTT

V gene: TRBV30
clone size: NA
J gene: TRBJ2-1
D gene: TRBD2
CDR3 protein: CAWSRRAGYNEQFF
CDR3 DNA: TGTGCCTGGAGCAGGCGAGCGGGGTACAATGAGCAGTTCTTC

V gene: TRBV4-1
clone size: NA
J gene: TRBJ2-5
D gene: TRBD2
CDR3 protein: CASSQTTGTSGGPWQETQYF
CDR3 DNA: TGCGCCAGCAGCCAGACGACCGGGACTAGCGGGGGTCCTTGGCAAGAGACCCAGTACTTC

V gene: TRBV28
clone size: NA
J gene: TRBJ2-5
D gene: TRBD2
CDR3 protein: CASRREGRHQETQYF
CDR3 DNA: TGTGCCAGCAGGCGGGAGGGACGGCACCAAGAGACCCAGTACTTC

V gene: TRBV5-6
clone size: NA
J gene: TRBJ1-1
D gene: NA
CDR3 protein: CASSGTGSLNTEAFF
CDR3 DNA: TGTGCCAGCAGCGGAACCGGGAGCCTGAACACTGAAGCTTTCTTT

V gene: TRBV18
clone size: NA
J gene: TRBJ2-7
D gene: TRBD2
CDR3 protein: CASSPESGTGGTRNEQYF
CDR3 DNA: TGTGCCAGCTCACCAGAGTCGGGGACGGGAGGGACGAGGAACGAGCAGTACTTC

V gene: TRBV23-1
clone size: once
J gene: TRBJ1-2
D gene: NA
CDR3 protein: CASSQWSGPYGYTF
CDR3 DNA: TGCGCCAGCAGTCAATGGAGCGGCCCCTATGGCTACACCTTC

V gene: TRBV19
clone size: NA
J gene: TRBJ2-2
D gene: TRBD2
CDR3 protein: CASRGPSGRRDTGELFF
CDR3 DNA: TGTGCCAGTAGAGGTCCCAGCGGGAGGCGTGACACCGGGGAGCTGTTTTTT

V gene: TRBV10-3
clone size: NA
J gene: TRBJ2-2
D gene: TRBD2
CDR3 protein: CAISNGLAGERDTGELFF
CDR3 DNA: TGTGCCATCAGCAACGGACTAGCGGGAGAGAGAGACACCGGGGAGCTGTTTTTT

V gene: TRBV10-3
clone size: NA
J gene: TRBJ2-7
D gene: TRBD2
CDR3 protein: CAISGSGTSGSRSSYEQYF
CDR3 DNA: TGTGCCATCAGTGGGTCAGGGACTAGCGGGAGCCGAAGCTCCTACGAGCAGTACTTC

V gene: TRBV6-6
clone size: NA
J gene: TRBJ1-1
D gene: NA
CDR3 protein: CASRWDKRQMNTEAFF
CDR3 DNA: TGTGCCAGCCGCTGGGACAAACGACAAATGAACACTGAAGCTTTCTTT

V gene: TRBV5-1
clone size: NA
J gene: TRBJ2-5
D gene: NA
CDR3 protein: CASSHLGGQETQYF
CDR3 DNA: TGCGCCAGCAGCCACTTAGGCGGTCAAGAGACCCAGTACTTC

V gene: TRBV15
clone size: NA
J gene: TRBJ2-5
D gene: TRBD1
CDR3 protein: CATSRWDRELPYQETQYF
CDR3 DNA: TGTGCCACCAGCAGATGGGACAGGGAGCTTCCGTACCAAGAGACCCAGTACTTC